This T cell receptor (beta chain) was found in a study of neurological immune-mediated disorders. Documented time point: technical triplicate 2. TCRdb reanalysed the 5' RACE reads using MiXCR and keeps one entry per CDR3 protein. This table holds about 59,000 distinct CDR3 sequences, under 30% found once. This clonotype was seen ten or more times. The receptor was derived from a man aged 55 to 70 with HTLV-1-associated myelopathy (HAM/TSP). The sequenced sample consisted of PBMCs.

The DNA for the CDR3 is TGCGCCAGCAGCTCAGCGGGAGGGTATGAGACCCAGTACTTC. This sequence encodes CASSSAGGYETQYF. The rearrangement uses TRBV5-1 and TRBJ2-5, with 10 bases matching TRBD2. The CDR3 sequence is 14 residues long. V shed 3 bases and J 5 bases; nucleotides not matched to a gene: 4. Germline loops: CDR1 SGHRS, CDR2 YFSETQ. The variable domain in full, with the rest retrieved from reference TRBV5-1 and TRBJ2-5, is KAGVTQTPRYLIKTRGQQVTLSCSPISGHRSVSWYQQTPGQGLQFLFEYFSETQRNKGNFPGRFSGRQFSNSRSEMNVSTLELGDSALYLCASSSAGGYETQYFGPGTRLLVL.